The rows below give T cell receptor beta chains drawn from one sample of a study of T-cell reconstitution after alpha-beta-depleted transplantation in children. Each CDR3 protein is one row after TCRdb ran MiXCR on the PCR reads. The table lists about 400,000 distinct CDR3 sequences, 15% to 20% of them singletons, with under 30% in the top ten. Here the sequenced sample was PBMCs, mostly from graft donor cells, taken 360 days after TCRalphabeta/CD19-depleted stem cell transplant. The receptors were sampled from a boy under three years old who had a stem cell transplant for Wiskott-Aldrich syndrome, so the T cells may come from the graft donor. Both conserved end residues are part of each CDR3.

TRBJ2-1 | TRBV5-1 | CASSAGGYEQFF
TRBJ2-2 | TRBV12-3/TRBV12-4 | CASSSTGAPFNSYTGELFF
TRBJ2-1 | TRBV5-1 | CASSLQLAVYNNEQFF
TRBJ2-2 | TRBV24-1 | CATSEGKGGELFF
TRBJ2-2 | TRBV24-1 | CATSEGGRPNTGELFF
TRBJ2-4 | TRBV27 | CASKSLGAAKNIQYF
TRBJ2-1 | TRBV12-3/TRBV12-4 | CASSLIRGSNEQFF
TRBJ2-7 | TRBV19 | CASTPDTAAYEQYF
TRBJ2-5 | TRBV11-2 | CASSLERRGLHQETQYF
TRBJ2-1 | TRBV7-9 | CASSLGAGGPRLSSYNEQFF
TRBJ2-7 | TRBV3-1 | CASSHLAVTYEQYF
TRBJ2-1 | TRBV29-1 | CSVEVFNEQFF
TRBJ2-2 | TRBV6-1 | CASSRLSNTGELFF
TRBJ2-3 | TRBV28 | CASSFPTTGPGTDTQYF
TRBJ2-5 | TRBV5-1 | CASSLRGGYQETQYF
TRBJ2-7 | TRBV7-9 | CASSLGPENYEQYF
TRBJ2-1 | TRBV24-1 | CATSGGAYNEQFF
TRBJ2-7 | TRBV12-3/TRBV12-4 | CASSYQVLSYEQYF
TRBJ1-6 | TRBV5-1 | CASSLEGPYSPLHF
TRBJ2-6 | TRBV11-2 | CASSFLTRLVGANVLTF
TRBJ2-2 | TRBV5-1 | CASRIGATGELFF
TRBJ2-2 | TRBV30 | CAWISRGILSGELFF
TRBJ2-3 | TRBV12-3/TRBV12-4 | CASRALGFTDTQYF
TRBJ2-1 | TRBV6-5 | CASSYSRTSGGSYNEQFF
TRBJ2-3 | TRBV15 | CATSREPASTDTQYF
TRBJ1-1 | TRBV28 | CASSLGDRTAFF
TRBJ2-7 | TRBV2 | CASSEWEGISYEQYF
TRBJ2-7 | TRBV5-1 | CTSSPTGLYEQYF
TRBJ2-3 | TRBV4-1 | CASSSPGLAGVHVSTDTQYF
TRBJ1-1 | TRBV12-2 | CASRLVGGKGTNTEAFF
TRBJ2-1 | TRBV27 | CASSRPGTGKNEQFF
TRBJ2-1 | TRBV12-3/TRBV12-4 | CASSLPPSGVSKNEQFF
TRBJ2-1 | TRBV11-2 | CASSPKVRRSYNEQFF
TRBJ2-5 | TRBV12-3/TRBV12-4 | CASMSGVGETQYF
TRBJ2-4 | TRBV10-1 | CASIRRSFLAKNIQYF
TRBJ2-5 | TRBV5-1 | CASSLIVTTIETQYF
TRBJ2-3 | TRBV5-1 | CASSFQGISAGADTQYF
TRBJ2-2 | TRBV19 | CASSIKRGTGELFF
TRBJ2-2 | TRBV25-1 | CASSKRGGQGVWTGELFF
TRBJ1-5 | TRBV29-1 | CSVAQGTGWNQPQHF
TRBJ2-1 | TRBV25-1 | CASSEYKGADEQFF
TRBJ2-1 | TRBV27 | CASSLSPSGSYNEQLF
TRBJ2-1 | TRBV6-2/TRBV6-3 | CASSYSVVWNNEQFF
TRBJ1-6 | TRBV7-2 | CASSEVAGYSPLHF
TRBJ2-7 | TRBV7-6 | CASSLVDGNYEQYF
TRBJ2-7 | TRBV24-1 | CATSDSRTKSYEQYF